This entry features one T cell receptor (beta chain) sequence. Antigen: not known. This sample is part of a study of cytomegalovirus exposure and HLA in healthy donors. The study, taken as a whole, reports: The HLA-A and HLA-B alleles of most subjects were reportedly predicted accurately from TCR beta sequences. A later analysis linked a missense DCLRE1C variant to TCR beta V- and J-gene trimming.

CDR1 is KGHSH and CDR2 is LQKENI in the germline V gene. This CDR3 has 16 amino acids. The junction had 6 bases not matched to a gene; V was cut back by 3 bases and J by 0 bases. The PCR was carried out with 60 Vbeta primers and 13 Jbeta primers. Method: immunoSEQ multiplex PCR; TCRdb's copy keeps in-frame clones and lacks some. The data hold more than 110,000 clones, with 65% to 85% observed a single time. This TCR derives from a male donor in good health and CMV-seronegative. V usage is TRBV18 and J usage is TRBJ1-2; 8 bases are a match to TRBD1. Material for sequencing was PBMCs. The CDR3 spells CASSPLDRGPNYGYTF. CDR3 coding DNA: TGTGCCAGCTCACCCCTAGACAGGGGCCCTAACTATGGCTACACCTTC.